The 31 T cell receptor beta chains below were found in one sample sequenced in a study of shared clonotypes between healthy human individuals (dated by TCRdb to 2020 to 2021). To prepare the library, the immunoSEQ multiplex PCR assay was applied. As stored in TCRdb, this immuneACCESS dataset retains in-frame rearrangements with V and J assigned. A fraction of the clones does not appear; measured against another copy, unresolved V genes explain less than half of the discrepancy, and the remainder lacks a known reason. In this sample the table shows approximately 400,000 clones, about 97% of which occur a single time. About 0.32% of the sample goes to the ten largest clones. The sequenced sample consisted of memory CD8+ T cells sorted from blood. The cell subset or site label on this specimen signifies: CD45RO+ cells pooled with CCR7-negative TemRA cells. Receptor source: a man younger than 40 in good health.

The chain carries TRBV18 and TRBJ1-3; weak D call: TRBD1 (5 bases). The CDR3 consists of 15 residues. Trimming removed 3 bases from V and 0 bases from J, with 9 bases in between. Germline CDR1 KGHSH, CDR2 LQKENI. In nucleotides, the CDR3 is TGTGCCAGCTCACCGGGGACGGTCTCTGGAAACACCATATATTTT. Translated: CASSPGTVSGNTIYF.

V is TRBV4-1 and J is TRBJ2-7; the D gene is possibly TRBD2 (5 bases). Germline V gene data show CDR1 as MGHRA and CDR2 as YSYEKL. Trimming left V 0 bases short and J 0 bases short, with 12 bases between. There are 16 residues in the CDR3. In DNA form, the CDR3 reads TGCGCCAGCAGCCAAGATAGAGCGGTCCTCTCCTACGAGCAGTACTTC. Encoded protein: CASSQDRAVLSYEQYF.

V gene TRBV5-4 combines with J gene TRBJ2-3; D is unclear. The length of the CDR3 is 14 residues. Germline CDR1 and CDR2: SGHNT and YYREEE (reference sequence). Trimming removed 1 base at V and 4 bases at J, with 10 bases between. The CDR3 here is CASSLKASPDTQYF. The CDR3 DNA sequence: TGTGCCAGCAGCTTGAAGGCCTCCCCAGATACGCAGTATTTT. Filled out from reference TRBV5-4 and TRBJ2-3, the complete variable domain reads ETGVTQSPTHLIKTRGQQVTLRCSSQSGHNTVSWYQQALGQGPQFIFQYYREEENGRGNFPPRFSGLQFPNYSSELNVNALELDDSALYLCASSLKASPDTQYFGPGTRLTVL.

V usage is TRBV20-1 and J usage is TRBJ2-3, with D tentatively TRBD1 (5 bases). The germline gives CDR1 DFQATT, CDR2 SNEGSKA (reference sequence). The CDR3 is made up of 10 amino acids. Trimming removed 6 bases at V and 5 bases at J, with 6 bases between. The CDR3, as DNA: TGCAGTGCCAGGGTAGATACGCAGTATTTT. It yields the protein CSARVDTQYF.

The V call is TRBV13, the J call TRBJ2-2; no clear D gene. V lost 1 base, J lost 3 bases, and 9 bases lay in between. Looked up from germline, CDR1 is PRHDT and CDR2 is FYEKMQ (reference sequence). The CDR3 extends over 15 amino acids. In DNA, the CDR3 is TGTGCCAGCAGCTTAGAGGGTTGGGACACCGGGGAGCTGTTTTTT. Its protein is CASSLEGWDTGELFF.

V and J are TRBV28 and TRBJ1-2, with D uncertain. The CDR3 sequence is 15 residues long. CDR1 and CDR2 (germline): MDHEN, SYDVKM. V was pared by 2 bases and J by 6 bases, with 16 bases between. The CDR3 sequence: CASSLPRSFKDGYTF. The CDR3 DNA sequence: TGTGCCAGCAGTTTACCCAGAAGTTTTAAAGATGGCTACACCTTC.

The chain couples TRBV4-1 to TRBJ1-2; 8 nucleotides align to TRBD1. Germline V lookup: CDR1 MGHRA, CDR2 YSYEKL. CDR3 length: 13 amino acids. V trimming: 6 bases; J trimming: 4 bases; junction bases outside the gene matches: 4. CDR3 DNA: TGCGCCAGCAGGAACAGGGGGACCTATGGCTACACCTTC. Residues: CASRNRGTYGYTF.

V gene TRBV25-1 combines with J gene TRBJ2-1, with 10 nucleotides matching TRBD2. With 5 bases clipped from V and 0 bases from J, the junction kept 4 bases outside the gene matches. The CDR3 has 16 residues. Germline values: CDR1 MGHDK, CDR2 SYGVNS. CDR3 coding DNA: TGTGCCAGCAGTTCTAGCGGGAGCCGCTCCTACAATGAGCAGTTCTTC. Its translation: CASSSSGSRSYNEQFF.

V and J are TRBV2 and TRBJ2-1; TRBD2 aligns across 10 bases. The length of the CDR3 is 14 residues. CDR1 and CDR2 from the germline V gene are SNHLY and FYNNEI. V trimming: 5 bases; J trimming: 4 bases; junction bases outside the gene matches: 2. The CDR3 loop reads CASSQTSGYNEQFF. CDR3 nucleotides: TGTGCCAGCAGTCAGACTAGCGGGTACAATGAGCAGTTCTTC.

V and J are TRBV2 and TRBJ1-2; 8 nucleotides agree with TRBD1. The CDR3 has 14 residues. After removal of 7 bases from V and 6 bases from J, the junction contained 10 bases not matched to a gene. Germline values: CDR1 SNHLY, CDR2 FYNNEI. The CDR3 region is CASITLQGAHGYTF. The CDR3 DNA sequence: TGTGCCAGCATCACTCTGCAGGGGGCGCATGGCTACACCTTC.

This clone was seen a single time. CDR3 sequence reads: CAWGYGNTIYF. CDR3 nucleotide sequence: TGTGCCTGGGGGTATGGAAACACCATATATTTT. The chain carries TRBV30 and TRBJ1-3, with D unresolved. Germline CDR1 and CDR2: GTSNPN and SVGIG (reference sequence). V was shortened by 5 bases and J by 3 bases, with 5 bases between the two germline ends. This CDR3 is 11 amino acids long. The full variable domain, completed using reference TRBV30 and TRBJ1-3, is SQTIHQWPATLVQPVGSPLSLECTVEGTSNPNLYWYRQAAGRGLQLLFYSVGIGQISSEVPQNLSASRPQDRQFILSSKKLLLSDSGFYLCAWGYGNTIYFGEGSWLTVV.

The V and J genes are TRBV2 and TRBJ2-7; the match to TRBD1 covers 9 bases. Losses at the gene ends were 7 bases for V and 0 bases for J; bases not matched to a gene: 4. CDR1 is SNHLY, CDR2 FYNNEI, per germline. This CDR3 has 14 amino acids. The CDR3 region is CASKDRGSSYEQYF. DNA of the CDR3: TGTGCCAGCAAGGACAGGGGAAGCTCCTACGAGCAGTACTTC.

In its sample, this clone was seen once. The V gene is TRBV25-1, the J gene TRBJ2-3; 11 nucleotides agree with TRBD2. The CDR3 is 16 amino acids. The V segment lost 7 bases and the J segment 0 bases; nucleotides outside the gene matches: 6. CDR1 is MGHDK, CDR2 SYGVNS, per germline. CDR3 DNA sequence: TGTGCCAGCACCCCGACTAGCGGGACTAGCACAGATACGCAGTATTTT. Encoded protein: CASTPTSGTSTDTQYF.

This chain uses TRBV29-1 with TRBJ2-7, with D possibly being TRBD2 (5 bases). This CDR3 spans 12 amino acids. The germline V gene has CDR1 SQVTM and CDR2 ANQGSEA. The V and J ends lost 4 bases and 9 bases respectively, with 16 bases between them. In DNA, the CDR3 is TGCAGCGTTGGGGAGAGGCTGTTGGCGCAGTACTTC. Protein: CSVGERLLAQYF.

The chain recombines TRBV5-4 with TRBJ2-5; D is tentatively TRBD1 or TRBD2 (6 bases each). Germline CDR1 SGHNT, CDR2 YYREEE (reference sequence). Trimming took off 3 bases at V and 1 base at J, with 16 bases between the two ends. The CDR3 spans 16 residues. The CDR3 bases are TGTGCCAGCAGCTCAAAGGGGGGCAGGCTCCAAGAGACCCAGTACTTC. Encoded protein: CASSSKGGRLQETQYF.

The rearrangement links TRBV5-1 to TRBJ2-2, with 15 positions matching TRBD2. Germline loops: CDR1 SGHRS, CDR2 YFSETQ. V lost 4 bases to trimming and J lost 5 bases; unmatched junction nucleotides: 15. The CDR3 covers 20 residues. As DNA, the CDR3 is TGCGCCAGCAGCCCGACAGGAAACGGACTAGCGGGAGGGCCGACCGGGGAGCTGTTTTTT. Translation: CASSPTGNGLAGGPTGELFF.

The J gene is TRBJ2-2, the V gene TRBV15, with 9 bases lining up with TRBD2. J lost 6 bases, V lost 8 bases, and 10 bases had no gene match. The CDR3 spans 15 residues. The germline V gene encodes CDR1 LNHNV and CDR2 YYDKDF (reference sequence). This chain's CDR3 is CATASGLAGSGELFF. The CDR3 DNA is TGTGCCACCGCGTCGGGGCTAGCGGGATCCGGGGAGCTGTTTTTT.

The chain has TRBV29-1 and TRBJ2-2, with a weak D call TRBD2 (5 bases). V was pared by 2 bases and J by 6 bases, with 16 bases between. The CDR3 runs to 15 residues. The germline V gene has CDR1 SQVTM and CDR2 ANQGSEA. The CDR3 sequence: CSVETVGSVSGELFF. The CDR3 DNA reads as TGCAGCGTTGAAACCGTGGGGAGCGTATCCGGGGAGCTGTTTTTT.

The CDR3 coding sequence is TGTGCCACCAGCAGAGACCGGGGGAGAGGGAACACCGGGGAGCTGTTTTTT. Its protein product is CATSRDRGRGNTGELFF. The chain links TRBV15 to TRBJ2-2, with D perhaps matching TRBD2 (6 bases). The CDR3 length is 17 residues. Trimming took off 0 bases at V and 1 base at J, with 12 bases between the two ends. Germline V gene sequence: CDR1 LNHNV, CDR2 YYDKDF (reference sequence).

A remark on this clone: At the DNA level, this CDR3 is encoded by other sequences in the same sample as well. The chain uses TRBV6-1 and TRBJ2-1, with 11 bases matching TRBD2. The CDR3 has 15 residues. The germline CDR1 and CDR2 sequences are MNHNS and SASEGT. V trimming: 6 bases; J trimming: 5 bases; junction bases outside the gene matches: 6. CDR3 nucleotides: TGTGCCAGCAGCACCGGGACTAGCGGACACAATGAGCAGTTCTTC. Its protein product is CASSTGTSGHNEQFF.

This clone was recorded only once. The V and J genes are TRBV30 and TRBJ2-7, with no clear D. V lost 3 bases and J 0 bases, leaving 12 bases between the germline ends. The germline V gene has CDR1 GTSNPN and CDR2 SVGIG (reference sequence). CDR3 length: 14 residues. CDR3 protein: CAWRVGPVSYEQYF. The CDR3 DNA is TGTGCCTGGAGGGTCGGGCCTGTCTCCTACGAGCAGTACTTC.

The chain has TRBV4-1 and TRBJ2-5; TRBD2 matches 10 bases. V lost 11 bases, J lost 5 bases, and 14 bases stayed unmatched. CDR3 length: 15 amino acids. From germline, CDR1 is MGHRA and CDR2 YSYEKL. The CDR3: CASRPLAGVDETQYF. CDR3 bases: TGCGCCTCCCGGCCTCTAGCGGGAGTGGATGAGACCCAGTACTTC.

A single count supports this clone. Other DNA sequences in the sample encode the same CDR3. This sequence joins TRBV10-3 and TRBJ2-7; unclear D gene. CDR1 ENHRY and CDR2 SYGVKD come from the germline V gene. The CDR3 has 14 residues. The germline V and J ends were trimmed by 2 bases and 0 bases, with 8 bases remaining between them. CDR3 coding DNA: TGTGCCATCAGTGAGGGCGGCAGCTCCTACGAGCAGTACTTC. Translated: CAISEGGSSYEQYF.

The gene calls are TRBV7-2 and TRBJ2-1; the match to TRBD2 covers 9 bases. Germline loops: CDR1 SGHTA, CDR2 FQGNSA. This CDR3 contains 15 residues. V was pared by 4 bases and J by 2 bases, with 3 bases of the junction left unmatched. CDR3 sequence reads: CASSSAGGTYNEQFF. The CDR3 bases are TGTGCCAGCAGCTCTGCGGGGGGGACCTACAATGAGCAGTTCTTC.

This chain uses TRBV28 with TRBJ2-1; 9 bases are a match to TRBD2. The V segment lost 0 bases and the J segment 3 bases; nucleotides outside the gene matches: 0. The CDR3 totals 15 residues. Germline CDR1 is MDHEN and CDR2 is SYDVKM. CDR3 sequence (DNA): TGTGCCAGCAGTTTATGGACTAGCGGCTACAATGAGCAGTTCTTC. This gives the protein CASSLWTSGYNEQFF.

The rearrangement uses TRBV13 and TRBJ2-1; perhaps D is TRBD1 or TRBD2 (6 bases each). Trimming shortened V by 6 bases and J by 5 bases, and 20 bases separated the two germline ends. The CDR3 totals 16 residues. Germline CDR1 is PRHDT and CDR2 is FYEKMQ (reference sequence). CDR3 sequence reads: CASSSNREAGNNEQFF. The CDR3 region has the DNA TGTGCCAGCAGTTCCAACAGGGAGGCCGGCAACAATGAGCAGTTCTTC.

The chain employs TRBV19 and TRBJ1-2; D uncertain. CDR1 is LNHDA and CDR2 is SQIVND in the germline V gene (reference sequence). Trimming took 1 base from V and 0 from J, leaving 6 bases between them. This CDR3 spans 14 amino acids. In DNA, the CDR3 is TGTGCCAGTAGTATAGTTAAGACTAACTATGGCTACACCTTC. Translating gives CASSIVKTNYGYTF.

Remarks on this clone: This sample includes further DNA sequences coding for the same CDR3. The chain links TRBV9 to TRBJ2-5; 8 bases fit TRBD2. Germline trimming cut 2 bases from V and 3 bases from J; bases unmatched to any gene: 0. This CDR3 is built from 13 residues. Germline V lookup: CDR1 SGDLS, CDR2 YYNGEE. The CDR3, as DNA: TGTGCCAGCAGCGTCGGGGGGGAAGAGACCCAGTACTTC. Translating gives CASSVGGEETQYF.

A note on this clone: This CDR3 is also generated by other DNA sequences in the sample. CDR3 DNA: TGTGCCTGGAGTGGCTCCTACGAGCAGTACTTC. This codes for CAWSGSYEQYF. The chain is built from TRBV30 and TRBJ2-7; D not certain. The germline V and J ends were trimmed by 1 base and 0 bases, with 1 base remaining between them. From germline, CDR1 is GTSNPN and CDR2 SVGIG (reference sequence). The CDR3 extends over 11 amino acids.

J is TRBJ1-4 and V is TRBV5-1; 9 bases agree with TRBD1. J gave up 11 bases and V 4 bases, and 6 bases lay outside the gene matches. The CDR3 runs to 13 residues. Looked up from germline, CDR1 is SGHRS and CDR2 is YFSETQ. CDR3 residues: CASSRTGAEKLFF. The CDR3, as DNA: TGCGCCAGCAGCCGGACAGGGGCGGAGAAACTGTTTTTT.

This chain connects TRBV11-2 to TRBJ1-1; D gene unclear. The V end was cut by 0 bases, the J end by 8 bases, with 7 bases between. The CDR3 is 12 amino acids. Germline V gene sequence: CDR1 SGHAT, CDR2 FQNNGV. Written as DNA, the CDR3 is TGTGCCAGCAGCTTAGAGGGGATCGAAGCTTTCTTT. Translation gives CASSLEGIEAFF. Complete variable domain (other parts from reference TRBV11-2 and TRBJ1-1): EAGVAQSPRYKIIEKRQSVAFWCNPISGHATLYWYQQILGQGPKLLIQFQNNGVVDDSQLPKDRFSAERLKGVDSTLKIQPAKLEDSAVYLCASSLEGIEAFFGQGTRLTVV.